This T cell receptor beta chain appears in the sequencing data of a study of PD-1 blockade in classical Hodgkin lymphoma (dated by TCRdb to the early 2020s). In the study overall: Nivolumab dosing was 3 mg/kg intravenously every 2 weeks, continuing until either disease progression or unacceptable toxicity. To define a peripheral blood immune signature of response to PD-1 blockade in classical Hodgkin lymphoma, the study combined TCR beta sequencing with CyTOF. Study-wide findings and limitations: Trial patients achieving complete response had baseline diversity similar to newly diagnosed patients, whereas partial responders and progressors had significantly lower diversity. Baseline TCR diversity was reported as lower in newly diagnosed patients than in healthy donors, and lower still in relapsed/refractory patients. The study covered only a single clinical trial cohort, and the causes of the repertoire differences, possibly disease activity or prior therapy, were still not defined. Lower diversity was seen in patients whose nivolumab began less than 1 year after ASCT, and these patients were left out of later analyses so that immune reconstitution would not confound the results. A significant rise by C4D1 was seen in CD4+ but not CD8+ TCR diversity (p=0.0027 vs p=0.16), with the rise being most apparent in complete responders (p=0.02).

Reading from cysteine to phenylalanine, the CDR3 counts 16 amino acids. Only the CDR3 DNA is retained, 48 bases long and in frame from the first base. The CDR1 and CDR2 encoded by the germline V gene (reference sequence) are SGHNT and YYREEE. Trimming costs V 2 bases and J 5 bases, and their ends lie 19 bases apart. The label giving this sample's time point can be read as: cycle 2 day 1 (C2D1) of nivolumab. Relapse after autologous stem cell transplantation had occurred in all trial patients, and cohorts A, B and C were distinguished by prior brentuximab vedotin exposure. A total of 50 to 70 patients with relapsed/refractory classical Hodgkin lymphoma made up the trial cohort, and each patient's best overall response was complete response, partial response or progressive disease. Trial patients were treated with single-agent nivolumab in the multi-cohort phase II CheckMate 205 trial. An independent review committee assessed best overall response using the 2007 International Working Group response criteria. Trial PBMCs were obtained immediately prior to nivolumab initiation (C1D1) and on therapy at cycle 2 day 1 and cycle 4 day 1. After peripheral blood was drawn into 8 mL Vacutainer Cell Preparation Tubes, PBMCs were isolated by centrifugation and then cryopreserved.

Remarks on this clone: What this receptor recognizes is not known. No much larger clonotype is one base removed from it; base qualities were not supplied.

The Qiagen DNeasy kit was used to extract genomic DNA both from unsorted PBMCs and from the negatively selected CD4+ and CD8+ fractions. TCR beta CDR3 regions were subjected to amplification by immunoSEQ multiplex PCR with primers that anneal to V and J segments. A synthetic immune receptor repertoire was used to minimize amplification bias, and any remaining bias was removed computationally after sequencing. The authors' pipeline ran thus. Custom Python scripts were used to quantify repertoire diversity as the Shannon entropy index. Unsorted, CD4+ and CD8+ repertoires were analyzed separately, except for combined analyses in which CD4+ and CD8+ sequences were merged in silico. Clonal expansion was defined as at least a 2-fold frequency increase after treatment relative to C1D1, with a pseudocount of 0.5 for undetected baseline clones. Singleton clones were defined as clones with 0 or 1 copy at C1D1, and non-singleton clones were defined as clones with 2 or more copies. Clones expanded in unsorted samples were annotated as CD4+, CD8+ or unknown by matching protein sequences in sorted samples from the same patient. Wilcoxon tests on paired samples were used to test changes in diversity from C1D1 to C4D1. Entries here come from immuneACCESS through TCRdb and include only in-frame sequences with V and J called. Some clones fail to appear in such tables; in the studies checked, an unresolved V gene covers under half of the shortfall, and the cause of the remainder is unknown. V and J calls and clone size come straight from that table; D and trimming were deduced from the DNA. The sample includes 15,000 to 20,000 clones, with roughly 87% observed a single time. The ten most abundant clones make up around 25% of the sample.

This clonotype was obtained from a human donor with classical Hodgkin lymphoma. The specimen was peripheral blood mononuclear cells (PBMCs), collected before the second cycle of nivolumab. This sequence uses TRBV5-4 and TRBJ2-5, with no reliable assignment of the D segment. For the CDR3, the sequence is CASSLRMGSSRETQYF. The base sequence is TGTGCCAGCAGCTTAAGGATGGGCAGCTCCAGGGAGACCCAGTACTTC.